These T cell receptor beta chains were read from a single sample in a study of glioma-infiltrating T cells. One entry per CDR3 protein, called by TCRdb with MiXCR from the multiplex PCR reads. Of roughly 350,000 distinct CDR3 sequences listed, 41% are singletons. The specimen was glioma tissue, nonneoplastic brain tissue, or PBMCs (not recorded which). The receptor source for this set is a human donor with low-grade glioma or glioblastoma, undergoing nonglioma brain surgery, or in good health (not recorded which). CDR3s include the opening cysteine and the closing phenylalanine or tryptophan. The order of the fields is V gene, J gene, D gene, clone size, CDR3 DNA, CDR3 protein. A D gene is named only where the DNA matches it firmly. Part of the rows lack a size; the others show once, few, many or a class for expanded clones.

TRBV7-2	TRBJ2-7	TRBD2	-	TGTGCCAGCAGCAAGGGACTAGCGCCAGAGCCCTACGAGCAGTACTTC	CASSKGLAPEPYEQYF
TRBV27	TRBJ2-7	-	few	TGTGCCAGCAGTTTAGGGATTACCCTCGAGCAGTACTTC	CASSLGITLEQYF
TRBV28	TRBJ1-6	-	-	TGTGCCAGCAGTTTGGGACATGGTAATTCACCCCTCCACTTT	CASSLGHGNSPLHF
TRBV14	TRBJ2-1	TRBD2	-	TGTGCCAGCAGCCAAGACACTAGCGGTGAGCAGTTCTTC	CASSQDTSGEQFF
TRBV27	TRBJ2-2	-	-	TGTGCCAGCAGCTTTACGACTACCGGGGAGCTGTTTTTT	CASSFTTTGELFF
TRBV27	TRBJ1-2	TRBD1	many	TGTGCCAGCAGTCCAGGACAGGGCTATGGCTACACCTTC	CASSPGQGYGYTF
TRBV28	TRBJ2-1	-	few	TGTGCCAGCAGTTTACTCCTAGCCTATGAGCAGTTCTTC	CASSLLLAYEQFF
TRBV19	TRBJ1-1	-	few	TGTGCCAGTAGTAAAACGACAGGCCTGAACACTGAAGCTTTCTTT	CASSKTTGLNTEAFF
TRBV28	TRBJ2-5	TRBD2	-	TGTGCCAGCAGTTTTCGAACCCCCATAAGCGGGAGAACGGAGACCCAGTACTTC	CASSFRTPISGRTETQYF
TRBV4-2	TRBJ2-1	TRBD2	many	TGTGCCAGCAGCCAGCTAGCGGGAGAAGCCTACAATGAGCAGTTCTTC	CASSQLAGEAYNEQFF
TRBV7-6	TRBJ2-1	TRBD2	few	TGTGCCAGCAGCGATGGGACTAGCTATGAGCAGTTCTTC	CASSDGTSYEQFF
TRBV20-1	TRBJ2-7	-	-	TGCAGTGCTAGAGCTCCCCCCTACGAGCAGTACTTC	CSARAPPYEQYF
TRBV27	TRBJ2-1	TRBD2	many	TGTGCCAGCGAATCTAGCGGGAGAGCATTGCAGTTCTTC	CASESSGRALQFF
TRBV7-9	TRBJ2-1	TRBD2	-	TGTGCCAGCAGCTTACTGGGACTAGCGGAAAATGAGCAGTTCTTC	CASSLLGLAENEQFF
TRBV6-1	TRBJ2-2	-	-	TGTGCCAGCAGGGAGGTGGGCACCGGGGAGCTGTTTTTT	CASREVGTGELFF
TRBV2	TRBJ2-2	-	-	TGTGCCAGCAGACTTCACCCTTGGGGCGGGGAGCTGTTTTTT	CASRLHPWGGELFF
TRBV28	TRBJ2-7	TRBD2	-	TGTGCCGGCAGTTCCGGGACTAGCTTAGACTACGAGCAGTACTTC	CAGSSGTSLDYEQYF
TRBV2	TRBJ2-1	-	-	TGTGCCAGCAGTGTGGTAGGTTCCTACGAGCAGTTCTTC	CASSVVGSYEQFF
TRBV6-5	TRBJ1-1	-	many	TGTGCCAGCAGTTTACTCAAGGGAGAAGCTTTCTTT	CASSLLKGEAFF
TRBV20-1	TRBJ2-1	-	-	TGCAGTGCTAGCGCCCGGGACCGATACAATGAGCAGTTCTTC	CSASARDRYNEQFF
TRBV28	TRBJ2-5	TRBD2	-	TGTGCCAGCAGGGGGGGGGGTAGCGGCCAAGAGACCCAGTACTTC	CASRGGGSGQETQYF
TRBV6-2/TRBV6-3	TRBJ2-7	-	-	TGTGCCAGCAGTTACGACACAGGGTTTTCCTACGAGCAGTACTTC	CASSYDTGFSYEQYF
TRBV10-3	TRBJ2-3	-	many	TGTGCCATCAGTGTCGCTGTCACAGATACGCAGTATTTT	CAISVAVTDTQYF
TRBV20-1	TRBJ2-1	-	-	TGCAGCGTTGGGAGGCTCCGAGAATCTGGGCAGTTCTTC	CSVGRLRESGQFF
TRBV4-1	TRBJ1-1	TRBD1	-	TGCGCCAGCAGAAAACCGGGACAGGGGAGCACTGAAGCTTTCTTT	CASRKPGQGSTEAFF
TRBV7-9	TRBJ2-7	-	-	TGTGCCAGCAGCTTAGCGCTCCGGAGTTTGGAGGAGGACGAGCAGTACTTC	CASSLALRSLEEDEQYF
TRBV19	TRBJ2-7	-	-	TGTGCCAGTAGTATCCCGGACAGGGACTACCAGCAGTACTTC	CASSIPDRDYQQYF
TRBV7-2	TRBJ2-7	-	-	TGTGCCAGCAGCAACGACGGGTACGAGCAGTACTTC	CASSNDGYEQYF
TRBV7-8	TRBJ2-7	-	-	TGTGCCAGCAGCTTAGCGAGTACCCAGGGTCTCTACGAGCAGTACTTC	CASSLASTQGLYEQYF
TRBV5-1	TRBJ2-1	TRBD2	-	TGCGCCAGCAGCTTTCCCACTAGCGATGAGCATGAGCAGTTCTTC	CASSFPTSDEHEQFF
TRBV15	TRBJ1-1	-	many	TGTGCCACCAGCAGAGATAGAGAGGCGGGACATATAGACACTGAAGCTTTCTTT	CATSRDREAGHIDTEAFF
TRBV7-9	TRBJ2-2	-	-	TGTGCCAGCAGCTTACAGGGTATCACCGGGGAGCTGTTTTTT	CASSLQGITGELFF
TRBV4-2	TRBJ1-2	-	-	TGTGCCAGCAGCCAGGACGGGGGGCTGAACTATGGCTACACCTTC	CASSQDGGLNYGYTF
TRBV4-1	TRBJ1-5	TRBD1	few	TGCGCCAGCAGCCAAGTGGGCAGGGGGAGCAATCAGCCCCAGCATTTT	CASSQVGRGSNQPQHF
TRBV29-1	TRBJ2-1	-	few	TGCAGCGTTGAGAGGCTAGCGATGGACAATGAGCAGTTCTTC	CSVERLAMDNEQFF
TRBV27	TRBJ2-1	-	-	TGTGCCAGCAGTTTATCGTCGCTTAACGATGAGCAGTTCTTC	CASSLSSLNDEQFF
TRBV2	TRBJ2-1	TRBD2	-	TGTGCCAGCAGTCATACCCTAGCGGGAGTCAAGGATGAGCAGTTCTTC	CASSHTLAGVKDEQFF
TRBV28	TRBJ1-2	-	many	TGTGCCAGCAGTTTCCCGTCTGGGGGCTACACCTTC	CASSFPSGGYTF
TRBV7-3	TRBJ2-5	-	-	TGTGCCAGCAGCCCCGACAGGTACCAAGAGACCCAGTACTTC	CASSPDRYQETQYF
TRBV6-1	TRBJ1-5	-	many	TGTGCCAGCAGTGATGTCCAGGGGTCGAATCAGCCCCAGCATTTT	CASSDVQGSNQPQHF
TRBV4-2	TRBJ1-5	-	few	TGTGCCAGCAGCCATCCCTCCGGGACCGAAAATCAGCCCCAGCATTTT	CASSHPSGTENQPQHF
TRBV7-2	TRBJ1-2	-	few	TGTGCCAGCAGCCTGGACAGAAGCGGCTACACCTTC	CASSLDRSGYTF
TRBV6-5	TRBJ1-1	-	-	-	CASSSSPLMNTETFF
TRBV27	TRBJ2-7	-	few	TGTGCCAGCAGTCCCATAGCGGCACCTACCTACGAGCAGTACTTC	CASSPIAAPTYEQYF
TRBV12-3/TRBV12-4	TRBJ2-7	TRBD2	-	TGTGCCAGCAGTCCCGAGGGTAGCGGGAGACGGTACGAGCAGTACTTC	CASSPEGSGRRYEQYF
TRBV29-1	TRBJ2-5	-	few	TGCAGCGTTCGCCTCCGTCCCGGGGTAGAAGAGACCCAGTACTTC	CSVRLRPGVEETQYF
TRBV28	TRBJ1-5	-	-	TGTGCCAGCAGTTCGCCACCGGGACACAGCTTTGGCGGGTCCCAGCATTTT	CASSSPPGHSFGGSQHF
TRBV15	TRBJ1-6	-	many	TGTGCCACCAGCAGAGATGCAGGGAGGAGTTCACCCCTCCACTTT	CATSRDAGRSSPLHF
TRBV28	TRBJ1-5	-	-	TGTGCCAGCAGTTTTTTGACAGGTGATTATAGCAATCAGCCCCAGCATTTT	CASSFLTGDYSNQPQHF
TRBV6-1	TRBJ2-7	-	-	TGTGCCAGCAGTCGTAGCTTCTACAATGAGCAGTACTTC	CASSRSFYNEQYF
TRBV24-1	TRBJ1-1	-	-	TGTGCCACCAGTGGGGGGACGGCGAACACTGAAGCTTTCTTT	CATSGGTANTEAFF
TRBV18	TRBJ2-5	-	-	TGTGCCAGCTCACCACCAGGGTCGGAGACCCAGTACTTC	CASSPPGSETQYF
TRBV7-2	TRBJ2-1	-	-	TGTGCCAGCAGCGCCAGCATAGCGGACTCCTACAATGAGCAGTTCTTC	CASSASIADSYNEQFF
TRBV4-2	TRBJ2-3	-	-	TGTGCCAGCAGCCAAGATGTAAGCACAGGTACGCAGTATTTT	CASSQDVSTGTQYF
TRBV7-2	TRBJ2-3	-	-	TGTGCCAGCAGCTTATACCCGGGAGTTGGGGATACGCAGTATTTT	CASSLYPGVGDTQYF
TRBV19	TRBJ2-7	-	-	TGTGCCAGTAGAGGAACAGGGAGGCACTACGAGCAGTACTTC	CASRGTGRHYEQYF
TRBV7-3	TRBJ1-1	TRBD1	-	TGTGCCAGCAGCTTAAAGGGGGCAGGGCCTGAAGCTTTCTTT	CASSLKGAGPEAFF
TRBV12-3/TRBV12-4	TRBJ1-2	TRBD1	-	TGTGCCAGCAGTTTCGACCCTTTGGGGACAGGAAACTATGGCTACACCTTC	CASSFDPLGTGNYGYTF
TRBV27	TRBJ1-2	-	many	TGTGCCAGCACCTCGGGTTATGGCTACACCTTC	CASTSGYGYTF